These 30 T cell receptor beta chains were all obtained from the same sample, sequenced in a study of blood T cell repertoires in COVID-19. This table comes from immunoSEQ multiplex PCR, and its TCRdb copy is limited to in-frame clones, with some not included. The sample consists of about 87,000 clones, around 86% of them appearing once. Sequenced material: peripheral blood. These TCRs come from a man aged 35 to 55 with acute or convalescent COVID-19.

V and J are TRBV30 and TRBJ2-3, with D maybe TRBD2 (6 bases). CDR3 length: 15 residues. In germline, CDR1 is GTSNPN, CDR2 SVGIG (reference sequence). The V end lost 0 bases, the J end lost 0 bases, and 10 bases lay between the germline ends. CDR3 in DNA: TGTGCCTGGAGTGTAATGGGGACTAGCACAGATACGCAGTATTTT. Protein product: CAWSVMGTSTDTQYF.

The J gene is TRBJ1-4, the V gene TRBV7-9; the D gene is possibly TRBD1 (5 bases). Trimming took off 1 base at V and 10 bases at J, with 10 bases between the two ends. This CDR3 comprises 13 residues. Germline CDR1 is SEHNR and CDR2 is FQNEAQ (reference sequence). This chain's CDR3 is CASSLEGSGKLFF. The CDR3 bases are TGTGCCAGCAGCTTAGAGGGGTCAGGAAAACTGTTTTTT.

The chain uses TRBV5-4 and TRBJ2-7, with 10 bases that match TRBD1. V gave up 4 bases and J gave up 2 bases; unmatched junction bases: 6. The germline V gene has CDR1 SGHNT and CDR2 YYREEE (reference sequence). The CDR3 has 15 amino acids. The CDR3 loop is CASSRGQGTPYEQYF. The CDR3 coding sequence is TGTGCCAGCAGCAGGGGACAGGGGACTCCCTACGAGCAGTACTTC.

The rearrangement uses TRBV30 and TRBJ2-5; TRBD2 aligns across 8 bases. The CDR3 is 12 amino acids. Germline values: CDR1 GTSNPN, CDR2 SVGIG (reference sequence). J gave up 2 bases and V 7 bases, and 3 bases lay outside the gene matches. The CDR3 sequence is CASGTSQETQYF. The CDR3, as DNA: TGTGCCTCAGGGACTAGTCAAGAGACCCAGTACTTC.

The CDR3 sequence: CASSLAAPGLADTGELFF. DNA of the CDR3: TGTGCCAGCAGCTTAGCGGCCCCGGGACTAGCTGACACCGGGGAGCTGTTTTTT. The rearrangement joins TRBV7-9 to TRBJ2-2; 9 bases are shared with TRBD2. With 0 bases clipped from V and 3 bases from J, the junction kept 8 bases outside the gene matches. There are 18 residues in the CDR3. The germline V gene encodes CDR1 SEHNR and CDR2 FQNEAQ (reference sequence).

The rearrangement links TRBV11-1 to TRBJ2-7, with 7 nucleotides matching TRBD2. The CDR3 is made up of 17 amino acids. Germline V gene lookup returns CDR1 SGHAT and CDR2 FQDESV (reference sequence). After removal of 0 bases from V and 0 bases from J, the junction contained 8 bases not matched to a gene. CDR3 DNA: TGTGCCAGCAGCTTAGCCTCTGGAAGCGGGGACTCCTACGAGCAGTACTTC. This translates into CASSLASGSGDSYEQYF.

CDR3 sequence reads: CASRSTGTGPYEQYF. CDR3 DNA: TGCGCCAGCAGATCAACCGGGACAGGACCATACGAGCAGTACTTC. The gene calls are TRBV23-1 and TRBJ2-7; 8 bases agree with TRBD1. TRBV23-1 qualifies as an ORF whose function is uncertain. With V trimmed by 6 bases and J by 4 bases, 11 bases remained unmatched. This CDR3 is built from 15 residues.

The V gene is TRBV30, the J gene TRBJ1-2; maybe TRBD1 (6 bases). V lost 2 bases to trimming and J lost 7 bases, with 20 bases between them. Per the germline V gene, CDR1 is GTSNPN and CDR2 is SVGIG (reference sequence). This CDR3 is 15 amino acids long. The CDR3 spells CAWSPGRQGWSGYTF. The CDR3 bases are TGTGCCTGGAGTCCCGGGCGGCAGGGGTGGTCTGGCTACACCTTC. Full variable domain (missing parts from reference TRBV30 and TRBJ1-2): SQTIHQWPATLVQPVGSPLSLECTVEGTSNPNLYWYRQAAGRGLQLLFYSVGIGQISSEVPQNLSASRPQDRQFILSSKKLLLSDSGFYLCAWSPGRQGWSGYTFGSGTRLTVV.

The CDR3 sequence is CASSRDPGQGGPLYGYTF. The CDR3 nucleotides are TGTGCCAGCTCAAGAGACCCGGGACAGGGTGGGCCCTTATATGGCTACACCTTC. The J gene is TRBJ1-2, the V gene TRBV18; 9 bases fit TRBD1. CDR1 KGHSH and CDR2 LQKENI come from the germline V gene. V was pared by 5 bases and J by 5 bases, with 18 bases of the junction left unmatched. This CDR3 is 18 amino acids long.

V and J are TRBV2 and TRBJ1-3, with D possibly being TRBD1 (6 bases). The CDR3 extends over 14 amino acids. V lost 1 base and J lost 2, with 6 bases in between. The germline V gene encodes CDR1 SNHLY and CDR2 FYNNEI. As DNA, the CDR3 is TGTGCCAGCAGTGAAGACAGGGCTGGAAACACCATATATTTT. This translates into CASSEDRAGNTIYF.

The chain links TRBV7-3 to TRBJ1-2, with TRBD1 as a possible D gene (6 bases). In germline, CDR1 is SGHTA, CDR2 FQGTGA. The CDR3 is 14 amino acids. Trimming stripped 10 bases from V and 1 base from J, with 16 bases between. CDR3 residues: CAIAADRSNYGYTF. The CDR3 nucleotides are TGTGCCATCGCTGCGGACAGAAGTAACTATGGCTACACCTTC.

This rearrangement joins TRBV5-4 to TRBJ1-3, with D possibly TRBD1 on 6 matching bases. There are 16 residues in the CDR3. The V and J ends lost 0 bases and 0 bases respectively, with 10 bases between them. Germline V lookup: CDR1 SGHNT, CDR2 YYREEE (reference sequence). This chain's CDR3 is CASSLAQGISGNTIYF. The DNA for the CDR3 is TGTGCCAGCAGCTTGGCACAGGGCATCTCTGGAAACACCATATATTTT.

The sample holds a few counts of this clone. V usage is TRBV3-1 (or the pseudogene TRBV3-2) and J usage is TRBJ1-4; D not resolved. This CDR3 has 15 residues. Germline lookup yields CDR1 LGHDT and CDR2 YNNKEL (reference sequence). V was cut by 1 base and J by 3 bases, with 9 bases left in between. The CDR3 loop is CASSQAVASNEKLFF. DNA of the CDR3: TGTGCCAGCAGCCAAGCGGTTGCCTCTAATGAAAAACTGTTTTTT.

V and J are TRBV20-1 and TRBJ2-1, with D unclear. Germline values: CDR1 DFQATT, CDR2 SNEGSKA (reference sequence). This CDR3 spans 15 amino acids. Trimming took 3 bases from V and 0 from J, leaving 12 bases between them. DNA for the CDR3: TGCAGTGCTAGTTCCGTCATGAGCTCCTACAATGAGCAGTTCTTC. Translated: CSASSVMSSYNEQFF.

The chain links TRBV5-1 to TRBJ1-4, with 7 bases identical to TRBD1. The V and J ends lost 4 bases and 8 bases, in that order; junction bases with no gene match: 11. The germline V gene encodes CDR1 SGHRS and CDR2 YFSETQ. This CDR3 is built from 15 residues. CDR3 in DNA: TGCGCCAGCAGCACCCAACAGGGGTCGTCGGAAAAACTGTTTTTT. This codes for CASSTQQGSSEKLFF.

The rearrangement joins TRBV6-5 to TRBJ2-1; tentatively, D is TRBD1 (8 bases). The V gene's germline CDR1 is MNHEY and CDR2 SVGAGI. V was cut by 2 bases and J by 7 bases, with 18 bases left in between. The CDR3 extends over 16 amino acids. This chain's CDR3 is CASSYNRGGLKNEQFF. The DNA of the CDR3 is TGTGCCAGCAGTTACAACAGGGGGGGCCTTAAGAATGAGCAGTTCTTC.

Only a few counts were recorded for this clone. The chain uses TRBV2 and TRBJ2-2, with 15 bases that match TRBD2. Per the germline V gene, CDR1 is SNHLY and CDR2 is FYNNEI. V trimming: 7 bases; J trimming: 1 base; junction bases outside the gene matches: 7. The CDR3 is made up of 18 amino acids. The CDR3 DNA reads TGTGCCAGCACCCAAGGACTAGCGGGAGGGATGAACACCGGGGAGCTGTTTTTT. Its protein product is CASTQGLAGGMNTGELFF.

This chain joins TRBV7-8 and TRBJ1-5, with D perhaps matching TRBD1 (5 bases). V lost 4 bases to trimming and J lost 4 bases, with 8 bases between them. The CDR3 is 13 residues long. Germline CDR1 reads SGHVS; CDR2 reads FQNEAQ. CDR3 in amino acids: CASSSSGNQPQHF. In nucleotides, the CDR3 is TGTGCCAGCAGCTCCTCAGGGAATCAGCCCCAGCATTTT.

This sequence joins TRBV19 and TRBJ1-5; 7 bases map to TRBD1. This CDR3 is 16 amino acids long. Germline V gene lookup returns CDR1 LNHDA and CDR2 SQIVND (reference sequence). V dropped 7 bases and J dropped 2; count of bases not matched to a gene: 11. In DNA, the CDR3 is TGTGCCAGTACCAAGACACGACAGGGCGGCAATCAGCCCCAGCATTTT. Translating gives CASTKTRQGGNQPQHF.

This chain links TRBV4-3 with TRBJ2-3, with TRBD2 identical over 11 bases. There are 18 residues in the CDR3. V shed 0 bases and J 5 bases; nucleotides not matched to a gene: 10. Germline-derived CDR1 and CDR2 are LGHNA and YSLEER. In DNA, the CDR3 is TGCGCCAGCAGCCAAGATTGGATGGTAGCGGGGGGGCGAGATACGCAGTATTTT. This codes for CASSQDWMVAGGRDTQYF.

The V and J genes are TRBV5-6 and TRBJ1-1; D is unclear. CDR1 is SGHDT, CDR2 YYEEEE, per germline. V shed 1 base and J shed 1 base, with 11 bases lying between them. CDR3 length: 15 amino acids. CDR3 coding DNA: TGTGCCAGCAGCTTGCCTGGCAGTCAGAACACTGAAGCTTTCTTT. It translates to CASSLPGSQNTEAFF. The full variable domain, its missing parts supplied by reference TRBV5-6 and TRBJ1-1, is DAGVTQSPTHLIKTRGQQVTLRCSPKSGHDTVSWYQQALGQGPQFIFQYYEEEERQRGNFPDRFSGHQFPNYSSELNVNALLLGDSALYLCASSLPGSQNTEAFFGQGTRLTVV.

This clone was seen a single time. This chain links TRBV11-3 with TRBJ2-5; D might be TRBD2 (6 bases). There are 15 residues in the CDR3. Germline lookup yields CDR1 SGHNT and CDR2 YENEEA. V was shortened by 5 bases and J by 5 bases, with 18 bases between the two germline ends. The CDR3 protein is CASSLTGVRGETQYF. In nucleotides, the CDR3 is TGTGCCAGCAGCCTAACGGGGGTACGCGGGGAGACCCAGTACTTC.

This chain uses TRBV7-9 with TRBJ1-4; D is uncertain. The V and J ends lost 1 base and 6 bases respectively, with 9 bases between them. The CDR3 is made up of 14 amino acids. In germline, CDR1 is SEHNR, CDR2 FQNEAQ (reference sequence). CDR3 in amino acids: CASSLGSDYEKLFF. CDR3 nucleotides: TGTGCCAGCAGCTTAGGCAGTGACTATGAAAAACTGTTTTTT.

The genes are TRBV29-1 and TRBJ1-1; perhaps TRBD1 as D (6 bases). CDR1 and CDR2 (germline): SQVTM, ANQGSEA. The CDR3 spans 12 residues. V was cut by 6 bases and J by 3 bases, with 11 bases left in between. The chain's CDR3 is CSVQPGDTEAFF. In DNA, the CDR3 is TGCAGCGTCCAGCCAGGGGACACTGAAGCTTTCTTT.

The chain couples TRBV29-1 to TRBJ1-3; D not certain. With 4 bases removed from V and 3 bases from J, the gap between germline ends came to 13 bases. The CDR3 contains 14 residues. Germline CDR1 is SQVTM and CDR2 is ANQGSEA. The DNA for the CDR3 is TGCAGCGTTGTAATCGGAGGAGTTGGAAACACCATATATTTT. It is translated as CSVVIGGVGNTIYF.

The chain employs TRBV9 and TRBJ2-2, with unresolved D. Trimming took off 4 bases at V and 4 bases at J, with 8 bases between the two ends. The CDR3 totals 13 residues. Germline V CDR1 and CDR2: SGDLS, YYNGEE. This chain's CDR3 is CASSYLGTGELFF. The CDR3 nucleotides are TGTGCCAGCAGCTACCTAGGCACCGGGGAGCTGTTTTTT.

This sequence joins TRBV5-1 and TRBJ2-5; 8 bases align to TRBD2. Germline CDR1 reads SGHRS; CDR2 reads YFSETQ. V lost 3 bases and J lost 5; bases outside the gene matches: 12. The CDR3 runs 16 residues. The CDR3 loop is CASSSPGGLPMETQYF. Written as DNA, the CDR3 is TGCGCCAGCAGCTCCCCGGGAGGGCTACCGATGGAGACCCAGTACTTC.

This chain joins TRBV6-2 or TRBV6-3 and TRBJ2-1; TRBD1 aligns across 7 bases. Germline CDR1 reads MNHEY; CDR2 reads SVGEGT. The CDR3 is 17 residues long. Unmatched junction bases numbered 12, after V lost 5 bases and J lost 2 bases. DNA for the CDR3: TGTGCCAGCAGTCCCTTGAACAGGGGAGCACCCTACAATGAGCAGTTCTTC. Protein product: CASSPLNRGAPYNEQFF.

The chain carries TRBV19 and TRBJ1-5; 7 positions agree with TRBD1. The germline CDR1 and CDR2 sequences are LNHDA and SQIVND (reference sequence). This CDR3 has 14 amino acids. After removal of 10 bases from V and 3 bases from J, the junction contained 9 bases not matched to a gene. The CDR3: CATREGATNQPQHF. Here the CDR3 DNA reads TGTGCCACCAGAGAGGGGGCGACCAATCAGCCCCAGCATTTT.

J is TRBJ1-2 and V is TRBV2, with D unclear. V gave up 4 bases and J gave up 4 bases, with 7 bases separating them. CDR3 size: 12 residues. CDR1 is SNHLY and CDR2 is FYNNEI in the germline V gene. The CDR3 here is CASSVRSYGYTF. CDR3 bases: TGTGCCAGCAGTGTCAGGTCCTATGGCTACACCTTC.